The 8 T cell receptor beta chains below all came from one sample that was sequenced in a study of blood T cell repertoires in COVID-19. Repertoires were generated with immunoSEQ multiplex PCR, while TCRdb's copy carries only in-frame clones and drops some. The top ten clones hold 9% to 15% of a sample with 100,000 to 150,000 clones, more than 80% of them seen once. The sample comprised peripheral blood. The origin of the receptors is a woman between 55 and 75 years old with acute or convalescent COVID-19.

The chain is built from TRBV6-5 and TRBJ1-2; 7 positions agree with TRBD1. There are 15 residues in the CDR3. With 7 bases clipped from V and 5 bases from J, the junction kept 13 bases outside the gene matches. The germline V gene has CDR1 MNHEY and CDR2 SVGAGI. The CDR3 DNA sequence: TGTGCCAGCACACTTGGGACAGCTTTCCTTTATGGCTACACCTTC. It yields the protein CASTLGTAFLYGYTF.

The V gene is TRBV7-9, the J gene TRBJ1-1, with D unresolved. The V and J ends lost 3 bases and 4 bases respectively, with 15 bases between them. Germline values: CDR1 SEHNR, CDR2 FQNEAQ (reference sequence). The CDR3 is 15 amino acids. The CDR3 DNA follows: TGTGCCAGCAGCTTGGGGAGAGGATATCGCACTGAAGCTTTCTTT. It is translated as CASSLGRGYRTEAFF.

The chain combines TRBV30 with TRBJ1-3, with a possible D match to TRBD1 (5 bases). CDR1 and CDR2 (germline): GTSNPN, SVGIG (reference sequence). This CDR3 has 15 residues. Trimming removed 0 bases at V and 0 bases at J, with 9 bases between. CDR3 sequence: CAWSVRGGSGNTIYF. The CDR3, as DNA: TGTGCCTGGAGTGTACGGGGGGGCTCTGGAAACACCATATATTTT. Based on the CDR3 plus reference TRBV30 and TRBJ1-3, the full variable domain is SQTIHQWPATLVQPVGSPLSLECTVEGTSNPNLYWYRQAAGRGLQLLFYSVGIGQISSEVPQNLSASRPQDRQFILSSKKLLLSDSGFYLCAWSVRGGSGNTIYFGEGSWLTVV.

CDR3 residues: CASSGDPATVREAFF. The CDR3 DNA reads TGTGCCAGCAGCGGCGACCCCGCGACTGTTCGTGAAGCTTTCTTT. This chain joins TRBV7-9 and TRBJ1-1; no clear D gene. V lost 5 bases to trimming and J lost 7 bases, with 20 bases between them. The CDR3 is made up of 15 amino acids. Germline V lookup: CDR1 SEHNR, CDR2 FQNEAQ (reference sequence).

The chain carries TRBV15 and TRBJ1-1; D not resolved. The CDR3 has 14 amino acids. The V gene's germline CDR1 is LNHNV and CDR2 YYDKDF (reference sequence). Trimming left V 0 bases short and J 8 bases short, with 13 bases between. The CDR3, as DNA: TGTGCCACCAGCAGAGATCCCTCCACCGGGGAAGCTTTCTTT. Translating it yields CATSRDPSTGEAFF.

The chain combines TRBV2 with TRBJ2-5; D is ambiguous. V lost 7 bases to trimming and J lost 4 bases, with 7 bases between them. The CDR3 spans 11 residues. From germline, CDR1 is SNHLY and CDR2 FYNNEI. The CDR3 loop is CASNGLETQYF. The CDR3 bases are TGTGCCAGCAATGGGCTAGAGACCCAGTACTTC.

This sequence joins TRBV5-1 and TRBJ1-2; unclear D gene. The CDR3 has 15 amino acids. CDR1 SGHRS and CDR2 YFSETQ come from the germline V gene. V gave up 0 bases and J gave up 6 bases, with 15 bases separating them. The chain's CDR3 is CASSLASWAPHGYTF. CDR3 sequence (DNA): TGCGCCAGCAGCTTGGCCAGCTGGGCCCCTCATGGCTACACCTTC.

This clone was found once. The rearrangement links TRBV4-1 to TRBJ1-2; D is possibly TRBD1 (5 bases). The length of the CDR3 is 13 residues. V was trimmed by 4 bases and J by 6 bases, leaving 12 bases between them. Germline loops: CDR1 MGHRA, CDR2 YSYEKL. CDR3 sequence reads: CASSLQGIDGYTF. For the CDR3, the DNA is TGCGCCAGCAGCCTTCAGGGAATCGATGGCTACACCTTC.